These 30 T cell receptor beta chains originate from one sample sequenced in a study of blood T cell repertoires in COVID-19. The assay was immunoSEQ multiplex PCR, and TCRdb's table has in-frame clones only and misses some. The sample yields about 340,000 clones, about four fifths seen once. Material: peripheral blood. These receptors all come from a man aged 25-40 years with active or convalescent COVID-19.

The CDR3 DNA reads TGCGCCAGCAGCCCACGAAGACTAGGTTTCCCCTACGAGCAGTACTTC. It specifies CASSPRRLGFPYEQYF. This chain uses TRBV5-1 with TRBJ2-7; possible D gene TRBD2, 6 bases. Trimming pared 4 bases from V and 2 bases from J, leaving 19 bases between. The CDR3 extends over 16 amino acids. The germline gives CDR1 SGHRS, CDR2 YFSETQ.

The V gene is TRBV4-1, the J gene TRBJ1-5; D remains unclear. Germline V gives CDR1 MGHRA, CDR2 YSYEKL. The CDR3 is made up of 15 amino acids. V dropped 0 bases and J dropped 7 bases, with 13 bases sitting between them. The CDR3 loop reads CASSQDLATSQPQHF. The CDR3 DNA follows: TGCGCCAGCAGCCAAGATCTGGCAACATCCCAGCCCCAGCATTTT.

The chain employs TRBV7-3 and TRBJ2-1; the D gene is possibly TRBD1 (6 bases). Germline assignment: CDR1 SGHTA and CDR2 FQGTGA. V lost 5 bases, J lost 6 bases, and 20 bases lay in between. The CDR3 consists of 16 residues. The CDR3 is CASSPQGSSLSNEQFF. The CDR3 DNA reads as TGTGCCAGCAGCCCCCAGGGGAGCTCTTTATCCAATGAGCAGTTCTTC.

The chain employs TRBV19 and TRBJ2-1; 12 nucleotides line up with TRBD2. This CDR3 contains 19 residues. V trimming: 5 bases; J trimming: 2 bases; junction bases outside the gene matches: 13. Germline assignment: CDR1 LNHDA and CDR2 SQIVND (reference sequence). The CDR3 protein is CASSVGGPGTSGPYNEQFF. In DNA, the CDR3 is TGTGCCAGTAGTGTGGGGGGGCCCGGGACTAGCGGGCCCTACAATGAGCAGTTCTTC.

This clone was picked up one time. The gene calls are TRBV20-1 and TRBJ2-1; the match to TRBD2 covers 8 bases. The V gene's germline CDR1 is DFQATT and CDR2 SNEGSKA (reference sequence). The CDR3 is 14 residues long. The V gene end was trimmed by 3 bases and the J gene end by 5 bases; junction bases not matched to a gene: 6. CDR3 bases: TGCAGTGCTAGTCGCGGGACTAGAAACAATGAGCAGTTCTTC. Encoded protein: CSASRGTRNNEQFF.

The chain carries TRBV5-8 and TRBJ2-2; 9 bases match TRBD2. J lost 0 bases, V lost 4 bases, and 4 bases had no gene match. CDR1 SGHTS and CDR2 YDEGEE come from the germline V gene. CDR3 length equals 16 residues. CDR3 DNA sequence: TGTGCCAGCAGCGAGGGACTAGCCCCGAACACCGGGGAGCTGTTTTTT. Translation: CASSEGLAPNTGELFF.

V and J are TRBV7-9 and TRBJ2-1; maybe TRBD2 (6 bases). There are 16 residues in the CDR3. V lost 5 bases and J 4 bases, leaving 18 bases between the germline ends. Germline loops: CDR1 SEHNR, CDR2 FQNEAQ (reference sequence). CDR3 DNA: TGTGCCAGCAGCAAATCGGGAGAGCCTTCGTACAATGAGCAGTTCTTC. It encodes CASSKSGEPSYNEQFF.

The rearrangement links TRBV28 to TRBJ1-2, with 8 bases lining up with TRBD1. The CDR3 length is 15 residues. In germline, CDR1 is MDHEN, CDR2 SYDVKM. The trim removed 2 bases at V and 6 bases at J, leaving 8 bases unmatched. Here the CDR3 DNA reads TGTGCCAGCAGTTTAGTAGGACAGGGAACAAATGGCTACACCTTC. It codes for CASSLVGQGTNGYTF.

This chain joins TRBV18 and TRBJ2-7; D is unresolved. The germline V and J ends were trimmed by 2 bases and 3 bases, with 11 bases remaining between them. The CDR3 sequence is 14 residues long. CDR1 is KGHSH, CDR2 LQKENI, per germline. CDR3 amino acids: CASSPLNRRYEQYF. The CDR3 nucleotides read TGTGCCAGCTCACCATTAAACAGACGCTACGAGCAGTACTTC.

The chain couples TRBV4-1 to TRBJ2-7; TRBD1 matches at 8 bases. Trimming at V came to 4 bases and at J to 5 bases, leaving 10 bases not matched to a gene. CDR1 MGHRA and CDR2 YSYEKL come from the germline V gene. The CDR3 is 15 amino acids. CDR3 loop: CASSPDRGISDEQYF. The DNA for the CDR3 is TGCGCCAGCAGCCCCGACAGGGGAATATCAGACGAGCAGTACTTC.

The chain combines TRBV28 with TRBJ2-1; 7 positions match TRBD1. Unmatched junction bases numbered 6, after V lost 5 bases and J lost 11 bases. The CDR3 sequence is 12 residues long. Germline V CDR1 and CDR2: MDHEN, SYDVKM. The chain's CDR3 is CASSTTQGQQFF. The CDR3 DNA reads TGTGCCAGCAGTACAACACAGGGGCAGCAGTTCTTC.

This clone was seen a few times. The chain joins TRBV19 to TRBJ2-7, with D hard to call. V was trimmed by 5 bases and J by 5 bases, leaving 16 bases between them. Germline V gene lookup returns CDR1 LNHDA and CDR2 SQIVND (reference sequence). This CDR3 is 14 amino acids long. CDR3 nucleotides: TGTGCCAGTAGTTGGGCTGCCCAAACGAACGAGCAGTACTTC. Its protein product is CASSWAAQTNEQYF.

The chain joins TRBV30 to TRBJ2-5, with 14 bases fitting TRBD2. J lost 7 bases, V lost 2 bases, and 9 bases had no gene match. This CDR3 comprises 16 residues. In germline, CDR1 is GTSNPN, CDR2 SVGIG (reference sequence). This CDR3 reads CAWSSQGTSGGGTQYF. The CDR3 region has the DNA TGTGCCTGGAGTTCACAGGGGACTAGCGGGGGTGGGACCCAGTACTTC.

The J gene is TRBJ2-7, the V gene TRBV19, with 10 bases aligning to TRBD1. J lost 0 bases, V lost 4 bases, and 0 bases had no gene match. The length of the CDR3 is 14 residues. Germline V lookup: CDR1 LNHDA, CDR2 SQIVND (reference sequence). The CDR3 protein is CASSRQGASYEQYF. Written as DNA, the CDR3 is TGTGCCAGTAGTAGACAGGGGGCCTCCTACGAGCAGTACTTC.

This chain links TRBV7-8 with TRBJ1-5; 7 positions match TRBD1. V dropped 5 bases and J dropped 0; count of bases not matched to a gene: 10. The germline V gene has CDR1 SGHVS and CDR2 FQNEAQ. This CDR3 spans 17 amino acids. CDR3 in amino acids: CASSPGGQKYSNQPQHF. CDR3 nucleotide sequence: TGTGCCAGCAGCCCAGGGGGGCAGAAGTATAGCAATCAGCCCCAGCATTTT.

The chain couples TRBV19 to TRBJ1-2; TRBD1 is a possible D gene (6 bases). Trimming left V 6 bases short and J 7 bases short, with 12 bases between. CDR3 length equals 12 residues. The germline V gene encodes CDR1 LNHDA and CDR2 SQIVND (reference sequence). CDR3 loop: CASSQGRFGYTF. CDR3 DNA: TGTGCCAGTAGCCAGGGGCGCTTTGGCTACACCTTC.

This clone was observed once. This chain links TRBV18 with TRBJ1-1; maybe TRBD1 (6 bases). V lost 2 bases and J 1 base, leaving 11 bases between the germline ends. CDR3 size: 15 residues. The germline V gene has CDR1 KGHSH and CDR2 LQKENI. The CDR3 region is CASSPSWGQNTEAFF. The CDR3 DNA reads TGTGCCAGCTCACCATCATGGGGGCAGAACACTGAAGCTTTCTTT.

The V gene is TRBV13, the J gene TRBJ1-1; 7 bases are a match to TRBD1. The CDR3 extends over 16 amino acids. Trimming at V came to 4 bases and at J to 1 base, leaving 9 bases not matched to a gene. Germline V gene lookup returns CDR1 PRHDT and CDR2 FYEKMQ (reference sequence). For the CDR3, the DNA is TGTGCCAGCAGCTCGACCGGGACAGAGAGGAACACTGAAGCTTTCTTT. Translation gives CASSSTGTERNTEAFF. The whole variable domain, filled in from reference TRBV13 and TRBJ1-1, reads AAGVIQSPRHLIKEKRETATLKCYPIPRHDTVYWYQQGPGQDPQFLISFYEKMQSDKGSIPDRFSAQQFSDYHSELNMSSLELGDSALYFCASSSTGTERNTEAFFGQGTRLTVV.

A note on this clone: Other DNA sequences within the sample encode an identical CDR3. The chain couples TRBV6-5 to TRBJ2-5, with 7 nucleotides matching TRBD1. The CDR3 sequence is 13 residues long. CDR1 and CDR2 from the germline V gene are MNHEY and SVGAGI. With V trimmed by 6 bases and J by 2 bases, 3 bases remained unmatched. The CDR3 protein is CASRGTAQETQYF. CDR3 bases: TGTGCCAGCAGAGGGACAGCTCAAGAGACCCAGTACTTC.

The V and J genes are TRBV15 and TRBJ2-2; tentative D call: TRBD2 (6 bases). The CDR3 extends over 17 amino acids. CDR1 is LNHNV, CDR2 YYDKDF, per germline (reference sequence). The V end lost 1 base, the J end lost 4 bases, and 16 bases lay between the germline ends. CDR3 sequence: CATSRAPGDFSTGELFF. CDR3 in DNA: TGTGCCACCAGCAGAGCCCCTGGGGACTTTAGCACCGGGGAGCTGTTTTTT.

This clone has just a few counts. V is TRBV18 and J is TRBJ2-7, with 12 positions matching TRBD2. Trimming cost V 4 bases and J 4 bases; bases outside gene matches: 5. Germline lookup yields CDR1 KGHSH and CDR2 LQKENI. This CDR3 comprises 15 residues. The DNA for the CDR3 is TGTGCCAGCTCACTAGCTAGCGGGGGGGCGTACGAGCAGTACTTC. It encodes CASSLASGGAYEQYF. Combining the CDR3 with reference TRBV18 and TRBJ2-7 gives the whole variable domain NAGVMQNPRHLVRRRGQEARLRCSPMKGHSHVYWYRQLPEEGLKFMVYLQKENIIDESGMPKERFSAEFPKEGPSILRIQQVVRGDSAAYFCASSLASGGAYEQYFGPGTRLTVT.

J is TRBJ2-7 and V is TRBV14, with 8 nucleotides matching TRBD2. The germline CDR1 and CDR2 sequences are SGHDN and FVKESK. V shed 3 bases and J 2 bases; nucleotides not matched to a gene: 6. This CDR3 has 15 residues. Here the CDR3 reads CASSQRSGRPYEQYF. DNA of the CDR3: TGTGCCAGCAGCCAGAGAAGCGGGAGACCCTACGAGCAGTACTTC.

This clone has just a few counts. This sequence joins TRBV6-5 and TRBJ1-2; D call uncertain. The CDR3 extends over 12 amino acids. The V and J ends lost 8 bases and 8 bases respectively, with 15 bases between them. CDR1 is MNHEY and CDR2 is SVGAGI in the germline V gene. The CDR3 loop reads CASEDTGRGYTF. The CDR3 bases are TGTGCCAGCGAAGACACCGGCCGGGGCTACACCTTC.

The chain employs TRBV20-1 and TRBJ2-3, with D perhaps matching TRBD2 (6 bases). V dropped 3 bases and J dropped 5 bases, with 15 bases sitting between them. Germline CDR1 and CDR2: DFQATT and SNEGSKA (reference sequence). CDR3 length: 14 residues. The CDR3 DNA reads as TGCAGTGCTAGTAGGTGGGGACTGAAAGATACGCAGTATTTT. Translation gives CSASRWGLKDTQYF.

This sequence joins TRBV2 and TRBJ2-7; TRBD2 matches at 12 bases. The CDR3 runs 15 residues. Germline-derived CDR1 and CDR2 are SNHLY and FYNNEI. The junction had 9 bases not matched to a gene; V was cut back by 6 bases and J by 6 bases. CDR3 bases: TGTGCCAGCAGCCAACTAGCGGGGGGCCGGAGCGAGCAGTACTTC. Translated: CASSQLAGGRSEQYF.

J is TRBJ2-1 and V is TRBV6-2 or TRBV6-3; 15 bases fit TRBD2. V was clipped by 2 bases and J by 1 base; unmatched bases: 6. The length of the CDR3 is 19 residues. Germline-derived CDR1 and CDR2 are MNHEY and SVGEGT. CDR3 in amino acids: CASSYTGTSGRYSYNEQFF. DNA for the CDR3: TGTGCCAGCAGTTACACCGGGACTAGCGGGAGGTATTCCTACAATGAGCAGTTCTTC.

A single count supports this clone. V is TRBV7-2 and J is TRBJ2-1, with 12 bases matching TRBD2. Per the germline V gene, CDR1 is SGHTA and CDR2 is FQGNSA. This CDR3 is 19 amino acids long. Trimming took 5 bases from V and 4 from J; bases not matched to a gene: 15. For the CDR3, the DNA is TGTGCCAGCAGCCCCCAATCTAGCGGGAGGGCCTTTCCATACAATGAGCAGTTCTTC. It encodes CASSPQSSGRAFPYNEQFF.

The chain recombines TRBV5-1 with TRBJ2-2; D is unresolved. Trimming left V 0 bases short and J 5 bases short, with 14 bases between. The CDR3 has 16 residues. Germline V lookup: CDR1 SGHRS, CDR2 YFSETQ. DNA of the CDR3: TGCGCCAGCAGCTTGGGCGCGTCCTCGCGGACCGGGGAGCTGTTTTTT. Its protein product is CASSLGASSRTGELFF.

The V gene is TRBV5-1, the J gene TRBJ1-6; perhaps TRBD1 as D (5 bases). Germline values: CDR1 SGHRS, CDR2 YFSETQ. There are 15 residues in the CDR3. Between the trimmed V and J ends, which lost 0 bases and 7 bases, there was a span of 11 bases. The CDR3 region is CASSLGGERNSPLHF. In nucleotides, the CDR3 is TGCGCCAGCAGCTTGGGGGGGGAAAGGAATTCACCCCTCCACTTT. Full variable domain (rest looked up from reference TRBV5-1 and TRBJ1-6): KAGVTQTPRYLIKTRGQQVTLSCSPISGHRSVSWYQQTPGQGLQFLFEYFSETQRNKGNFPGRFSGRQFSNSRSEMNVSTLELGDSALYLCASSLGGERNSPLHFGNGTRLTVT.

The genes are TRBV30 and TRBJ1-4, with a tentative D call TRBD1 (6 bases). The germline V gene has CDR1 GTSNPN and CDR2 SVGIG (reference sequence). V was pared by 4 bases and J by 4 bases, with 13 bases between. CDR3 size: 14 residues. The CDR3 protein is CAWTTGTYNEKLFF. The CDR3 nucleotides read TGTGCCTGGACCACCGGGACATATAATGAAAAACTGTTTTTT.